The 5 T cell receptor beta chains below all came from one sample that was sequenced in a study of cytomegalovirus exposure and HLA in healthy donors. The PCR ran on 60 Vbeta and 13 Jbeta primers. Assay used: immunoSEQ multiplex PCR; TCRdb lists only in-frame clones, some missing. The data contain about 82,000 clones, roughly 9.1% of them singletons. The sample comprised PBMCs. These receptors were collected from a man in his sixties in good health and CMV-seropositive.

The gene calls are TRBV10-1 and TRBJ2-1; 9 bases map to TRBD2. CDR3 length: 19 residues. Per the germline V gene, CDR1 is WNHNN and CDR2 is SYGVQD (reference sequence). V was clipped by 7 bases and J by 0 bases; unmatched bases: 16. The CDR3 DNA reads TGCGCCAGCACGGGACTAGCAATTTTCACCGGATACTCCTACAATGAGCAGTTCTTC. As protein: CASTGLAIFTGYSYNEQFF.

The chain joins TRBV30 to TRBJ1-3; TRBD1 matches 8 bases. Germline CDR1 and CDR2: GTSNPN and SVGIG (reference sequence). This CDR3 contains 17 residues. Germline trimming cut 3 bases from V and 0 bases from J; bases unmatched to any gene: 10. The CDR3 is CAWRTKGQAISGNTIYF. The CDR3 coding sequence is TGTGCCTGGAGGACAAAGGGACAGGCGATCTCTGGAAACACCATATATTTT.

This clone has at least ten counts. The V call is TRBV20-1, the J call TRBJ2-1; D is possibly TRBD1 (5 bases). The CDR3 is 11 residues long. V lost 6 bases, J lost 7 bases, and 10 bases lay in between. CDR1 is DFQATT and CDR2 is SNEGSKA in the germline V gene (reference sequence). The CDR3 region has the DNA TGCAGTGCGCTTAAGGGGAATGAGCAGTTCTTC. This sequence encodes CSALKGNEQFF.

V is TRBV28 and J is TRBJ1-5, with 8 bases matching TRBD1. The CDR3 spans 15 residues. The junction had 15 bases not matched to a gene; V was cut back by 7 bases and J by 10 bases. In germline, CDR1 is MDHEN, CDR2 SYDVKM. DNA of the CDR3: TGTGCCAGCAACCTACCCCTTGGACAGGGCCTACCCCAGCATTTT. Encoded protein: CASNLPLGQGLPQHF.

CDR3 DNA: TGTGCCAGCAGACACGGGACAGGGAGAGAGAATGAGCAGTTCTTC. Protein sequence: CASRHGTGRENEQFF. The chain has TRBV6-5 and TRBJ2-1, with 9 bases fitting TRBD1. The trim removed 6 bases at V and 7 bases at J, leaving 10 bases unmatched. Germline V gene data show CDR1 as MNHEY and CDR2 as SVGAGI. The CDR3 has 15 residues.